This T cell receptor (beta chain) was sequenced during a study of regulatory T cells in long-lasting Graves disease. TCR beta libraries were built with iRepertoire HTBI primers and Arm-PCR of CDR3 regions. TCRdb redid the calling of the multiplex PCR reads with MiXCR, one entry per CDR3 protein. Among roughly 420,000 distinct CDR3 sequences listed, 14% were seen once. Time point reported: newly diagnosed GD, antithyroid drugs for less than 3 months. PBMCs were the source of the RNA used for TCR sequencing. An approximately 10-milliliter sample of peripheral blood was drawn into EDTA tubes. This clonotype was seen repeatedly, ten times or more. Per the germline V gene, CDR1 is SEHNR and CDR2 is FQNEAQ (reference sequence). The CDR3 covers 16 residues. V lost 4 bases to trimming and J lost 8 bases, with 21 bases between them. These same data were also listed under a study on T cells in Graves' hyperthyroidism and ophthalmopathy. That study reports: An initial round of RT-PCR targeting the TCR CDR3 relied on the HTBI primer set. A 13 V-J signature model discriminated ophthalmopathy versus stable hyperthyroidism.

The sample in question was peripheral blood mononuclear cells (PBMCs), obtained at new diagnosis, from a patient treated with antithyroid drugs. The genes are TRBV7-9 and TRBJ1-5, with D perhaps matching TRBD1 (5 bases). The receptor was isolated from a woman aged 45-59 years with Graves disease. The CDR3 nucleotides read TGTGCCAGCAGCTCTCAGGGTGAAGGGAACCTAGAGCCCCAGCATTTT. This sequence encodes CASSSQGEGNLEPQHF. The whole variable domain, remainder taken from reference TRBV7-9 and TRBJ1-5, is DTGVSQNPRHKITKRGQNVTFRCDPISEHNRLYWYRQTLGQGPEFLTYFQNEAQLEKSRLLSDRFSAERPKGSFSTLEIQRTEQGDSAMYLCASSSQGEGNLEPQHFGDGTRLSIL.